This T cell receptor beta chain was retrieved from a study of cytomegalovirus exposure and HLA in healthy donors. General observations from the study: In an earlier analysis, productive rearrangement rates for most beta V segments clustered near 87% or 30%. It was reported that the classifier diagnosed cytomegalovirus status with high specificity and sensitivity in both the original and validation cohorts. In vitro experiments confirmed that three CMV-associated chains were specific for CMV antigens.

This clone was found once. As yet, its antigen is unknown. It was with 60 Vbeta and 13 Jbeta primers that the PCR ran. This table comes from immunoSEQ multiplex PCR, and its TCRdb copy is limited to in-frame clones, with some not included. The sample carries around 110,000 clones, 65% to 90% recorded once. This TCR derives from a woman aged 25 to 45 in good health and CMV-seronegative. Sample: PBMCs.

This CDR3 reads CASSPQTGSYEQFF. The CDR3 bases are TGTGCCAGCAGCCCCCAGACAGGTTCGTATGAGCAGTTCTTC. This chain links TRBV7-3 with TRBJ2-1; possibly TRBD1 for D (6 bases). The CDR3 runs 14 residues. The V and J ends lost 5 bases and 8 bases respectively, with 16 bases between them. Germline CDR1 SGHTA, CDR2 FQGTGA. The full variable domain, rest sourced from reference TRBV7-3 and TRBJ2-1, is GAGVSQTPSNKVTEKGKYVELRCDPISGHTALYWYRQSLGQGPEFLIYFQGTGAADDSGLPNDRFFAVRPEGSVSTLKIQRTERGDSAVYLCASSPQTGSYEQFFGPGTRLTVL.